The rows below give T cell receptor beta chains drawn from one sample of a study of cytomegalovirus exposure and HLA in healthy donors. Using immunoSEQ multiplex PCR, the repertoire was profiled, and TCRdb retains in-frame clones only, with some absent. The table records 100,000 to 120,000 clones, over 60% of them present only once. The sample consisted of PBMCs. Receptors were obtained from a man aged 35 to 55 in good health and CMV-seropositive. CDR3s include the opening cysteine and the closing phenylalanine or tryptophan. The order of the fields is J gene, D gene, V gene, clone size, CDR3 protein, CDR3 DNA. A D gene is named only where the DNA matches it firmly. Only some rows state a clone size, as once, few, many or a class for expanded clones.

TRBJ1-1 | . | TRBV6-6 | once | CASSTGGTEAFF | TGTGCCAGCAGTACTGGGGGGACTGAAGCTTTCTTT
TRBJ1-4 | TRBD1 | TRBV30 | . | CAWSVQGAGEKLFF | TGTGCCTGGAGTGTACAGGGGGCGGGTGAAAAACTGTTTTTT
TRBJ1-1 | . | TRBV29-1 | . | CSVVGQGLNTEAFF | TGCAGCGTTGTTGGGCAGGGCCTGAACACTGAAGCTTTCTTT
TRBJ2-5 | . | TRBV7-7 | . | CASSLTGHGQETQYF | TGTGCTAGCAGCTTAACGGGACACGGCCAAGAGACCCAGTACTTC
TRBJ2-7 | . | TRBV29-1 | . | CSVGWDSPNEQYF | TGCAGCGTTGGTTGGGACTCGCCCAACGAGCAGTACTTC
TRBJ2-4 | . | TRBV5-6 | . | CASSQGGGAKNSQYF | TGTGCCAGCTCTCAGGGCGGCGGGGCCAAAAACAGTCAGTACTTC
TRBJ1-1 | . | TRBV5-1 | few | CASMAGENTEAFF | TGCGCCAGCATGGCAGGCGAGAACACTGAAGCTTTCTTT
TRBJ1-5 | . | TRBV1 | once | CTSSQEGQGSQPQHF | TGCACCAGCAGCCAAGAAGGGCAGGGAAGTCAGCCCCAGCATTTT
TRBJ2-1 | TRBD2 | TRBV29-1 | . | CSVVDLAGRYNEQFF | TGCAGCGTGGTCGATCTAGCGGGACGCTACAATGAGCAGTTCTTC
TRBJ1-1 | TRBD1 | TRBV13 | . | CASSPSQGGLMNTEAFF | TGTGCCAGCAGCCCGTCCCAGGGGGGCCTTATGAACACTGAAGCTTTCTTT
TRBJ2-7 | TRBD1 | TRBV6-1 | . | CASRVDRGRYEQYF | TGTGCCAGCAGGGTTGACAGGGGCAGGTACGAGCAGTACTTC
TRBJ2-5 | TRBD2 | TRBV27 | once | CASSPGTSGSPTQYF | TGTGCCAGCAGTCCCGGGACTAGCGGGTCTCCAACCCAGTACTTC
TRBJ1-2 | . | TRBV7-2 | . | CASSPSLDRGLGEGYTF | TGTGCCAGCAGCCCCTCGCTGGATAGGGGTTTAGGGGAAGGCTACACCTTC
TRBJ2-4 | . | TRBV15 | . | CATSREGDGRFTKNSQYF | TGTGCCACCAGCAGAGAGGGCGACGGGAGATTCACCAAAAACAGTCAGTACTTC
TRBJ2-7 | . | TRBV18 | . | CASSPLAGTSYEQYF | TGTGCCAGCTCACCTCTGGCAGGCACCTCCTACGAGCAGTACTTC
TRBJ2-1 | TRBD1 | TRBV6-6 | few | CASSTTGLNEQFF | TGTGCCAGCAGTACGACAGGGCTCAATGAGCAGTTCTTC
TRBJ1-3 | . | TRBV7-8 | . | CASSLDSTGNTIYF | TGTGCCAGCAGCTTAGACTCAACTGGAAACACCATATATTTT
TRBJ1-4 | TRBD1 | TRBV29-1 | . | CSGGQGNEKLFF | TGCAGTGGAGGACAGGGGAATGAAAAACTGTTTTTT
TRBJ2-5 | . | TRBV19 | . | CASSIGQGLKTQYF | TGTGCCAGTAGTATAGGGCAGGGTTTGAAGACCCAGTACTTC
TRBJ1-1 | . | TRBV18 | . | CASSPPSQNTEAFF | TGTGCCAGCTCACCACCGAGTCAGAACACTGAAGCTTTCTTT
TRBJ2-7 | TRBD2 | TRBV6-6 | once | CASRREGNRDEQYF | TGTGCCAGCCGCCGGGAGGGTAATAGGGACGAGCAGTACTTC
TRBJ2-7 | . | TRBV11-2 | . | CATSGTPQRQYF | TGTGCCACTTCCGGGACTCCCCAAAGGCAGTACTTC
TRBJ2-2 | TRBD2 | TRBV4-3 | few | CASSRLRGGGTGELFF | TGCGCCAGCAGTCGACTCCGGGGGGGCGGCACCGGGGAGCTGTTTTTT
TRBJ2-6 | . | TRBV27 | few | CASRVSWAAYSGANGLTF | TGTGCCAGCAGAGTTTCCTGGGCCGCTTACTCTGGGGCCAACGGCCTGACTTTC
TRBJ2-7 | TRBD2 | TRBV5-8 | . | CASSLGLAGGLYEQYF | TGTGCCAGCAGCTTGGGACTAGCGGGAGGTTTATACGAGCAGTACTTC
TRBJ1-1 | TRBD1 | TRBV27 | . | CASSLTGTEAFF | TGTGCCAGCAGTTTGACAGGGACTGAAGCTTTCTTT
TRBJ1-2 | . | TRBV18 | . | CASSAPPGHHNGYTF | TGTGCCAGCTCAGCACCACCGGGACATCACAACGGCTACACCTTC
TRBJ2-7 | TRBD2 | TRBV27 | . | CASSFLAGGVYEQYF | TGTGCCAGCAGTTTTCTAGCGGGGGGCGTCTACGAGCAGTACTTC
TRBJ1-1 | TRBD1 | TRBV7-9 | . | CASSWGQLNTEAFF | TGTGCCAGCAGCTGGGGACAGCTGAACACTGAGGCTTTCTTT
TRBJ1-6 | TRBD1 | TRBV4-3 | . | CATSDREGSPLHF | TGCGCCACGTCGGACAGGGAAGGATCACCCCTCCACTTT
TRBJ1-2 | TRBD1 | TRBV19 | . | CASSFSTGTVGYTF | TGTGCCAGTAGTTTTTCGACAGGGACGGTTGGCTACACCTTC
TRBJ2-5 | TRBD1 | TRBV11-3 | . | CASSYGQGGETQYF | TGTGCCAGCAGTTATGGACAGGGGGGCGAGACCCAGTACTTC
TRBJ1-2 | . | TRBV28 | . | CASSPEGPQGYTF | TGTGCCAGCAGTCCGGAGGGCCCCCAGGGCTACACCTTC